The 21 T cell receptor beta chains given below trace back to one sample, sequenced in a study of blood T cell repertoires in COVID-19 (dated by TCRdb to the early 2020s). Preparation of the library involved the immunoSEQ multiplex PCR assay. Here the immuneACCESS table is served through TCRdb, limited to in-frame sequences with V and J called. Missing clones are a known gap in these copies; in checked studies unresolved V genes cover under half, and the rest lacks a known reason. Counted in this sample were a few hundred thousand clones; about 90% of them appeared once. The ten largest clonotypes hold approximately 5.2% of the sample. Sequenced input: PBMCs or T cells enriched from blood (not recorded which). These receptors were taken from a woman in her twenties or thirties who had recovered from COVID-19.

CDR3 residues: CASSLTPRDEAFF. In DNA form, the CDR3 reads TGTGCCAGCAGCCTAACGCCACGGGATGAAGCTTTCTTT. The genes are TRBV11-2 and TRBJ1-1; D not certain. CDR1 is SGHAT and CDR2 is FQNNGV in the germline V gene. Trimming shortened V by 5 bases and J by 7 bases, and 14 bases separated the two germline ends. This CDR3 comprises 13 residues.

The chain has TRBV2 and TRBJ2-5, with TRBD1 as a possible D gene (6 bases). V was shortened by 6 bases and J by 2 bases, with 13 bases between the two germline ends. The CDR3 is 14 amino acids. Looked up from germline, CDR1 is SNHLY and CDR2 is FYNNEI. The CDR3 DNA follows: TGTGCCAGCAGCGCCTCTACAGGGCAAGAGACCCAGTACTTC. Its translation: CASSASTGQETQYF.

This chain joins TRBV19 and TRBJ2-7, with 7 bases matching TRBD1. The CDR3 covers 13 residues. Germline V gene sequence: CDR1 LNHDA, CDR2 SQIVND (reference sequence). With V trimmed by 4 bases and J by 3 bases, 3 bases remained unmatched. The CDR3 DNA reads TGTGCCAGTAGTACGGGACAGAACTACGAGCAGTACTTC. Translating it yields CASSTGQNYEQYF.

This clone was observed a few times. The gene calls are TRBV19 and TRBJ1-5; D might be TRBD1 (6 bases). Germline CDR1 reads LNHDA; CDR2 reads SQIVND (reference sequence). The CDR3 spans 16 residues. Between the trimmed V and J ends, which lost 5 bases and 1 base, there was a span of 15 bases. The CDR3 sequence is CASSPAGVWSNQPQHF. CDR3 nucleotide sequence: TGTGCCAGTAGTCCGGCAGGGGTCTGGAGCAATCAGCCCCAGCATTTT.

This clone has just one count. The chain couples TRBV7-2 to TRBJ1-5, with D perhaps matching TRBD1 (6 bases). Germline CDR1 SGHTA, CDR2 FQGNSA. The germline V and J ends were trimmed by 4 bases and 6 bases, with 13 bases remaining between them. The CDR3 is 14 amino acids. In nucleotides, the CDR3 is TGTGCCAGCAGCTCCACAGGGTCCAGTCAGCCCCAGCATTTT. Translating it yields CASSSTGSSQPQHF. Using reference TRBV7-2 and TRBJ1-5 for the parts outside the CDR3, the full variable domain is GAGVSQSPSNKVTEKGKDVELRCDPISGHTALYWYRQSLGQGLEFLIYFQGNSAPDKSGLPSDRFSAERTGGSVSTLTIQRTQQEDSAVYLCASSSTGSSQPQHFGDGTRLSIL.

The chain links TRBV11-1 to TRBJ1-1; 7 nucleotides align to TRBD1. The CDR3 has 13 amino acids. The germline CDR1 and CDR2 sequences are SGHAT and FQDESV (reference sequence). The junction had 3 bases not matched to a gene; V was cut back by 4 bases and J by 4 bases. The CDR3 spells CASSSTGVTEAFF. The CDR3 nucleotides are TGTGCCAGCAGCTCTACAGGGGTCACTGAAGCTTTCTTT.

This clone is a singleton in its sample. The chain joins TRBV5-1 to TRBJ1-1; 9 bases align to TRBD1. V shed 4 bases and J 11 bases; nucleotides not matched to a gene: 3. Germline assignment: CDR1 SGHRS and CDR2 YFSETQ. The CDR3 is 11 residues long. The CDR3 DNA is TGCGCCAGCAGCCGACAGGGGGAGGCTTTCTTT. Its translation is CASSRQGEAFF.

This rearrangement joins TRBV15 to TRBJ1-2; 9 nucleotides align to TRBD1. CDR1 and CDR2 (germline): LNHNV, YYDKDF (reference sequence). The length of the CDR3 is 15 residues. With 1 base clipped from V and 4 bases from J, the junction kept 4 bases outside the gene matches. The CDR3 DNA follows: TGTGCCACCAGCAGAGCACAGGGGGCAATCTATGGCTACACCTTC. As protein: CATSRAQGAIYGYTF.

The chain couples TRBV13 to TRBJ2-5, with TRBD2 identical over 7 bases. This CDR3 region has 17 residues. Germline-derived CDR1 and CDR2 are PRHDT and FYEKMQ (reference sequence). The J segment lost 5 bases and the V segment lost 4 bases, leaving 16 bases of the junction unmatched. CDR3 residues: CASSSPNGPTGGETQYF. Here the CDR3 DNA reads TGTGCCAGCAGCTCCCCCAACGGCCCAACCGGGGGGGAGACCCAGTACTTC.

The CDR3 DNA reads as TGTGCCAGCAGCAACATGGGGGGGAATAACTATGGCTACACCTTC. This codes for CASSNMGGNNYGYTF. The chain employs TRBV5-4 and TRBJ1-2, with a possible D match to TRBD1 (5 bases). V was pared by 4 bases and J by 1 base, with 14 bases between. The CDR3 covers 15 residues. Germline V gene sequence: CDR1 SGHNT, CDR2 YYREEE (reference sequence).

The chain combines TRBV5-1 with TRBJ1-3, with TRBD1 matching over 7 bases. The V gene end was trimmed by 7 bases and the J gene end by 8 bases; junction bases not matched to a gene: 6. The V gene's germline CDR1 is SGHRS and CDR2 YFSETQ. This CDR3 has 12 residues. CDR3 in DNA: TGCGCCAGCCACGGGACAGCGGACACCATATATTTT. As protein: CASHGTADTIYF.

The chain links TRBV7-8 to TRBJ1-1; 9 bases match TRBD1. Germline trimming cut 5 bases from V and 1 base from J; bases unmatched to any gene: 2. The CDR3 extends over 14 amino acids. Germline-derived CDR1 and CDR2 are SGHVS and FQNEAQ. The CDR3 sequence is CASSHRGPNTEAFF. As DNA, the CDR3 is TGTGCCAGCAGCCACAGGGGGCCGAACACTGAAGCTTTCTTT.

V is TRBV13 and J is TRBJ2-1; D is uncertain. This CDR3 is built from 14 residues. Trimming took 10 bases from V and 0 from J, leaving 13 bases between them. Germline V gene data show CDR1 as PRHDT and CDR2 as FYEKMQ (reference sequence). In DNA form, the CDR3 reads TGTGCCACCCAAAATGAGTCCTCCTACAATGAGCAGTTCTTC. Translation: CATQNESSYNEQFF.

The count of this clone is one. The CDR3 DNA reads as TGTGCCTGGAGTGGCAGCTACAATGAGCAGTTCTTC. Protein sequence: CAWSGSYNEQFF. The chain is built from TRBV30 and TRBJ2-1, with D unclear. CDR1 and CDR2 (germline): GTSNPN, SVGIG (reference sequence). This CDR3 comprises 12 residues. Trimming shortened V by 1 base and J by 3 bases, and 4 bases separated the two germline ends.

V gene TRBV29-1 combines with J gene TRBJ2-1, with 8 bases identical to TRBD2. The V gene's germline CDR1 is SQVTM and CDR2 ANQGSEA. CDR3 size: 13 residues. The J segment lost 8 bases and the V segment lost 8 bases, leaving 11 bases of the junction unmatched. CDR3 nucleotide sequence: TGCAGCACCTCCGGGACTAGGACCGATGAGCAGTTCTTC. Translating it yields CSTSGTRTDEQFF.

The V and J genes are TRBV5-4 and TRBJ1-5; 11 nucleotides agree with TRBD1. This CDR3 has 17 residues. The J segment lost 2 bases and the V segment lost 4 bases, leaving 8 bases of the junction unmatched. CDR1 is SGHNT, CDR2 YYREEE, per germline (reference sequence). CDR3 residues: CASSQRGTGGGNQPQHF. In nucleotides, the CDR3 is TGTGCCAGCAGCCAAAGAGGGACAGGGGGAGGCAATCAGCCCCAGCATTTT.

The CDR3 DNA reads as TGTGCCAGCAGCCCCGACAGGGGGTGGGATACGCAGTATTTT. Protein product: CASSPDRGWDTQYF. The chain recombines TRBV5-6 with TRBJ2-3, with 9 bases aligning to TRBD1. V lost 4 bases and J lost 6; bases outside the gene matches: 6. This CDR3 region has 14 residues. Germline values: CDR1 SGHDT, CDR2 YYEEEE.

This clone was detected only a few times. The rearrangement uses TRBV9 and TRBJ1-1; D remains unclear. Trimming cost V 0 bases and J 1 base, with 7 bases left between them. This CDR3 spans 14 amino acids. Germline V gene lookup returns CDR1 SGDLS and CDR2 YYNGEE. For the CDR3, the DNA is TGTGCCAGCAGCGTAGCTTCTAAGAACACTGAAGCTTTCTTT. Protein sequence: CASSVASKNTEAFF.

J is TRBJ1-1 and V is TRBV7-3; D gene uncertain. Trimming cost V 1 base and J 2 bases, with 11 bases left between them. Per the germline V gene, CDR1 is SGHTA and CDR2 is FQGTGA. CDR3 size: 15 residues. In DNA, the CDR3 is TGTGCCAGCAGCTTAAACAACAAAAAAAACACTGAAGCTTTCTTT. It yields the protein CASSLNNKKNTEAFF. Filled out from reference TRBV7-3 and TRBJ1-1, the complete variable domain reads GAGVSQTPSNKVTEKGKYVELRCDPISGHTALYWYRQSLGQGPEFLIYFQGTGAADDSGLPNDRFFAVRPEGSVSTLKIQRTERGDSAVYLCASSLNNKKNTEAFFGQGTRLTVV.

The chain employs TRBV7-8 and TRBJ1-1; D gene ambiguous. Germline V gene sequence: CDR1 SGHVS, CDR2 FQNEAQ. The length of the CDR3 is 14 residues. V gave up 1 base and J gave up 7 bases, with 13 bases separating them. CDR3 residues: CASSLVSGRGEAFF. The CDR3 region has the DNA TGTGCCAGCAGCTTAGTTTCGGGTCGGGGTGAAGCTTTCTTT.

The chain is built from TRBV2 and TRBJ1-6, with D possibly being TRBD1 (5 bases). Trimming left V 6 bases short and J 4 bases short, with 13 bases between. Germline lookup yields CDR1 SNHLY and CDR2 FYNNEI. This CDR3 has 15 residues. The CDR3 sequence: CASRVGLSYNSPLHF. Written as DNA, the CDR3 is TGTGCCAGCAGGGTGGGACTCTCATATAATTCACCCCTCCACTTT. Complete variable domain (other parts from reference TRBV2 and TRBJ1-6): EPEVTQTPSHQVTQMGQEVILRCVPISNHLYFYWYRQILGQKVEFLVSFYNNEISEKSEIFDDQFSVERPDGSNFTLKIRSTKLEDSAMYFCASRVGLSYNSPLHFGNGTRLTVT.